Listed here are 12 T cell receptor beta chains from one sample, sequenced in a study of read filtering for tumor transcriptome and immune sequencing. This library used roughly 0.4 ug RNA and molecular barcoded adaptors spanning alpha/delta and beta/gamma chains. TCRdb called the reads again in MiXCR, with one record for every CDR3 protein. The data contain about 46,000 distinct CDR3 sequences, more than 10% of them singletons. Material: a population of CD138-negative cells sorted from bone marrow. Every receptor here comes from a donor at least 40 years old with multiple myeloma.

V and J are TRBV5-1 and TRBJ2-1; D is unclear. V was shortened by 5 bases and J by 4 bases, with 10 bases between the two germline ends. This CDR3 spans 13 amino acids. Germline loops: CDR1 SGHRS, CDR2 YFSETQ. The CDR3 loop is CASSSDIYNEQFF. Here the CDR3 DNA reads TGCGCCAGCAGTTCTGACATATACAATGAGCAGTTCTTC.

This clonotype was seen many times. The chain couples TRBV10-3 to TRBJ2-7, with D perhaps TRBD2 (6 bases). The CDR3 consists of 15 residues. Trimming removed 3 bases at V and 7 bases at J, with 19 bases between. Germline CDR1 is ENHRY and CDR2 is SYGVKD. The CDR3 is CAISDTLSGGREQYF. As DNA, the CDR3 is TGTGCCATCAGTGATACCCTCTCAGGAGGGCGGGAGCAGTACTTC.

This clonotype was detected ten times or more. The rearrangement uses TRBV5-4 and TRBJ2-1; D call uncertain. Trimming left V 3 bases short and J 2 bases short, with 12 bases between. There are 15 residues in the CDR3. In germline, CDR1 is SGHNT, CDR2 YYREEE (reference sequence). The CDR3 sequence: CASSSRTPAYNEQFF. CDR3 DNA: TGTGCCAGCAGCTCGCGGACCCCCGCCTACAATGAGCAGTTCTTC.

This clonotype has a count of ten or more. This chain links TRBV28 with TRBJ2-2; the match to TRBD2 covers 9 bases. The length of the CDR3 is 15 residues. The V gene end was trimmed by 7 bases and the J gene end by 7 bases; junction bases not matched to a gene: 10. Germline CDR1 MDHEN, CDR2 SYDVKM. CDR3 DNA: TGTGCCAGCACCCTTAGCGGGAGAAGAAACGGGGAGCTGTTTTTT. Amino acids: CASTLSGRRNGELFF.

About this clonotype: A much larger clone differs by one base, so this may be a read error. CDR3 DNA: TGCAGCGTCCTAGGGGCGGGGTCCTCCTACGAGCGGTACTTC. Its translation: CSVLGAGSSYERYF. This chain joins TRBV29-1 and TRBJ2-7; D may be TRBD2 (6 bases). Germline V lookup: CDR1 SQVTM, CDR2 ANQGSEA. The CDR3 spans 14 residues.

This clonotype was picked up many times. In DNA form, the CDR3 reads TGTGCCTGGAGTCACGGTTCTGGGGCCAACGTCCTGACTTTC. Encoded protein: CAWSHGSGANVLTF. The gene calls are TRBV30 and TRBJ2-6; D call uncertain. The V gene lost 2 bases and the J gene lost 1 base, with 6 bases spanning the gap. From germline, CDR1 is GTSNPN and CDR2 SVGIG (reference sequence). The CDR3 runs 14 residues.

The chain is built from TRBV29-1 and TRBJ2-1; 13 bases align to TRBD2. The germline V gene encodes CDR1 SQVTM and CDR2 ANQGSEA. CDR3 size: 16 residues. V lost 7 bases, J lost 9 bases, and 15 bases stayed unmatched. The DNA of the CDR3 is TGCAGCGCCCCATCGGGAGGACTAGCGGGAGTGGGTGAGCAGTTCTTC. Translated, it gives CSAPSGGLAGVGEQFF.

Many counts were recorded for this clonotype. The chain links TRBV2 to TRBJ1-5; tentatively, D is TRBD1 (5 bases). Trimming removed 7 bases from V and 1 base from J, with 14 bases in between. Germline CDR1 is SNHLY and CDR2 is FYNNEI. There are 15 residues in the CDR3. The CDR3 loop is CASNERSGSNQPQHF. CDR3 in DNA: TGTGCCAGCAACGAGAGGTCAGGGAGCAATCAGCCCCAGCATTTT.

This clonotype was counted at least ten times. V is TRBV10-3 and J is TRBJ2-3; no definite D call. V was trimmed by 4 bases and J by 0 bases, leaving 8 bases between them. Germline V gene data show CDR1 as ENHRY and CDR2 as SYGVKD. This CDR3 has 14 residues. The CDR3 nucleotides are TGTGCCATCAGTGCAGGCATAAGCACAGATACGCAGTATTTT. It specifies CAISAGISTDTQYF.

A note on this clonotype: The junction shows a germline mismatch at one end, possibly a read error. This sequence joins TRBV5-6 and TRBJ2-4; possibly TRBD2 for D (5 bases). The CDR3 extends over 17 amino acids. Germline V gene data show CDR1 as SGHDT and CDR2 as YYEEEE. The CDR3 loop is CASIRIGAALAKNIQYF. CDR3 coding DNA: TGTGCCAGCATCAGGATAGGAGCTGCCCTAGCCAAAAACATACAGTACTTC.

This clonotype was detected ten times or more. This chain connects TRBV6-1 to TRBJ1-1; 7 positions agree with TRBD1. CDR1 is MNHNS, CDR2 SASEGT, per germline. The CDR3 totals 13 residues. V lost 10 bases and J lost 1; bases outside the gene matches: 6. The CDR3 DNA is TGTGCCATCGAGGGACAGTCGAACACTGAAGCTTTCTTT. Translated, it gives CAIEGQSNTEAFF.

This clonotype showed up many times. This chain's CDR3 is CASSPAGTTSYEQYF. Written as DNA, the CDR3 is TGTGCCAGCAGCCCGGCCGGGACTACCTCCTACGAGCAGTACTTC. This rearrangement joins TRBV5-6 to TRBJ2-7, with 7 bases that match TRBD2. This CDR3 contains 15 residues. Germline-derived CDR1 and CDR2 are SGHDT and YYEEEE. V trimming: 4 bases; J trimming: 0 bases; junction bases outside the gene matches: 7.